A selection of T cell receptor beta chains follows, all from one sample in a study of graft-versus-host responses after intestinal transplantation. Sequencing used immunoSEQ multiplex PCR; TCRdb keeps in-frame clones, though not all of them. The sample comprises 90,000 to 120,000 clones, approximately 90% of which are singletons, and 0.71% rests with the top ten. These receptors have no known antigen. The material was unstimulated CD4+ T cells sorted from spleen or lymph node cells, obtained before transplant. These receptors all stem from a human donor who was the organ donor for an intestinal transplant. CDR3s include the opening cysteine and the closing phenylalanine or tryptophan. The order of the fields is clone size, J gene, D gene, V gene, CDR3 protein, CDR3 DNA. The D gene is left open where the match is weak. Only part of the rows carry a size: once, few, many, or a class if the clone is expanded.

abundance: .
j_gene: TRBJ2-1
d_gene: .
v_gene: TRBV11-2
CDR3aa: CASSPGSSYNEQFF
CDR3nt: TGTGCCAGCAGCCCAGGAAGCTCCTACAATGAGCAGTTCTTC

abundance: .
j_gene: TRBJ2-7
d_gene: TRBD1
v_gene: TRBV28
CDR3aa: CASSLETGGLPREQYF
CDR3nt: TGTGCCAGCAGTCTAGAGACAGGGGGCCTCCCTAGAGAGCAGTACTTC

abundance: .
j_gene: TRBJ1-3
d_gene: .
v_gene: TRBV6-5
CDR3aa: CASSLDGLSGNTIYF
CDR3nt: TGTGCCAGCAGCCTGGACGGCCTCTCTGGAAACACCATATATTTT

abundance: .
j_gene: TRBJ2-5
d_gene: TRBD2
v_gene: TRBV5-1
CDR3aa: CASSFPHSGSETQYF
CDR3nt: TGCGCCAGCAGCTTTCCCCATAGCGGGAGTGAGACCCAGTACTTC

abundance: .
j_gene: TRBJ2-5
d_gene: .
v_gene: TRBV10-3
CDR3aa: CAISGSQETQYF
CDR3nt: TGTGCCATCAGTGGTTCTCAAGAGACCCAGTACTTC

abundance: .
j_gene: TRBJ2-1
d_gene: .
v_gene: TRBV7-9
CDR3aa: CASSLAWGYNEQFF
CDR3nt: TGTGCCAGCAGCTTAGCATGGGGTTACAATGAGCAGTTCTTC

abundance: few
j_gene: TRBJ1-2
d_gene: TRBD1
v_gene: TRBV2
CDR3aa: CASSENRGLGAYGYTF
CDR3nt: TGTGCCAGCAGTGAGAACAGGGGGCTGGGGGCCTATGGCTACACCTTC

abundance: .
j_gene: TRBJ1-2
d_gene: .
v_gene: TRBV7-2
CDR3aa: CASRHGRDNLINYGYTF
CDR3nt: TGTGCCAGCAGACACGGGAGGGACAATTTAATCAACTATGGCTACACCTTC

abundance: .
j_gene: TRBJ2-5
d_gene: .
v_gene: TRBV7-2
CDR3aa: CASSLAAETQYF
CDR3nt: TGTGCCAGCAGCTTAGCTGCGGAGACCCAGTACTTC

abundance: .
j_gene: TRBJ2-7
d_gene: TRBD2
v_gene: TRBV13
CDR3aa: CASQKRTSGPYEQYF
CDR3nt: TGTGCCAGCCAAAAACGGACTAGCGGCCCCTACGAGCAGTACTTC

abundance: few
j_gene: TRBJ1-6
d_gene: .
v_gene: TRBV19
CDR3aa: CASSFRPNYNSPLHF
CDR3nt: TGTGCCAGTAGTTTCCGACCCAACTATAATTCACCCCTCCACTTT

abundance: .
j_gene: TRBJ1-5
d_gene: TRBD1
v_gene: TRBV5-5
CDR3aa: CASSWGQGQPQHF
CDR3nt: TGTGCCAGCAGCTGGGGACAGGGACAGCCCCAGCATTTT

abundance: .
j_gene: TRBJ2-6
d_gene: .
v_gene: TRBV7-8
CDR3aa: CASSLVYRGVSGANVLTF
CDR3nt: TGTGCCAGCAGCTTAGTATATCGGGGAGTGAGCGGGGCCAACGTCCTGACTTTC

abundance: .
j_gene: TRBJ1-4
d_gene: .
v_gene: TRBV7-9
CDR3aa: CASSFSDREKLFF
CDR3nt: TGTGCCAGCAGCTTCTCGGACCGGGAAAAACTGTTTTTT

abundance: .
j_gene: TRBJ1-1
d_gene: .
v_gene: TRBV6-5
CDR3aa: CASSYSRGTEAFF
CDR3nt: TGTGCCAGCAGTTACTCTCGTGGAACTGAAGCTTTCTTT

abundance: .
j_gene: TRBJ2-7
d_gene: .
v_gene: TRBV2
CDR3aa: CASRDTGNYEQYF
CDR3nt: TGTGCCAGCAGGGACACAGGGAACTACGAGCAGTACTTC

abundance: .
j_gene: TRBJ2-5
d_gene: .
v_gene: TRBV4-3
CDR3aa: CASSQGLVPYQETQYF
CDR3nt: TGCGCCAGCAGCCAAGGACTAGTTCCGTACCAAGAGACCCAGTACTTC

abundance: .
j_gene: TRBJ2-1
d_gene: TRBD2
v_gene: TRBV7-2
CDR3aa: CASSLGLASYNEQFF
CDR3nt: TGTGCCAGCAGCTTAGGACTAGCTTCCTACAATGAGCAGTTCTTC

abundance: .
j_gene: TRBJ2-1
d_gene: .
v_gene: TRBV6-1
CDR3aa: CASSRQGGIYNEQFF
CDR3nt: TGTGCCAGCAGTAGACAGGGAGGGATATACAATGAGCAGTTCTTC

abundance: .
j_gene: TRBJ2-7
d_gene: .
v_gene: TRBV11-3
CDR3aa: CASSHFRTARTYEQYF
CDR3nt: TGTGCCAGCAGCCATTTCAGGACAGCCCGGACCTACGAGCAGTACTTC

abundance: .
j_gene: TRBJ2-5
d_gene: .
v_gene: TRBV15
CDR3aa: CATSRDLGDQETQYF
CDR3nt: TGTGCCACCAGCAGAGATCTCGGGGACCAAGAGACCCAGTACTTC

abundance: .
j_gene: TRBJ2-2
d_gene: TRBD1
v_gene: TRBV7-6
CDR3aa: CASSPRQGGTGELFF
CDR3nt: TGTGCCAGCAGCCCTAGACAGGGGGGCACCGGGGAGCTGTTTTTT

abundance: .
j_gene: TRBJ2-5
d_gene: .
v_gene: TRBV2
CDR3aa: CASRQGTLQETQYF
CDR3nt: TGTGCCAGCAGGCAGGGAACGCTCCAAGAGACCCAGTACTTC

abundance: .
j_gene: TRBJ1-6
d_gene: .
v_gene: TRBV10-2
CDR3aa: CASRSGTPRGSPLHF
CDR3nt: TGCGCCAGCAGGTCCGGGACGCCACGCGGTTCACCCCTCCACTTT

abundance: .
j_gene: TRBJ2-2
d_gene: .
v_gene: TRBV11-3
CDR3aa: CASSLGRASNYGGELFF
CDR3nt: TGTGCCAGCAGCTTAGGGAGGGCTAGCAATTACGGCGGGGAGCTGTTTTTT

abundance: .
j_gene: TRBJ1-5
d_gene: .
v_gene: TRBV7-9
CDR3aa: CASSLDYQPQHF
CDR3nt: TGTGCCAGCAGCTTAGATTATCAGCCCCAGCATTTT

abundance: .
j_gene: TRBJ1-1
d_gene: .
v_gene: TRBV6-5
CDR3aa: CASSYRSLKNTEAFF
CDR3nt: TGTGCCAGCAGTTACCGAAGTTTGAAGAACACTGAAGCTTTCTTT

abundance: .
j_gene: TRBJ1-1
d_gene: .
v_gene: TRBV10-3
CDR3aa: CAISPGMNTEAFF
CDR3nt: TGTGCCATCTCGCCAGGTATGAACACTGAAGCTTTCTTT

abundance: .
j_gene: TRBJ2-7
d_gene: .
v_gene: TRBV6-5
CDR3aa: CASSAASSSYEQYF
CDR3nt: TGTGCCAGCAGTGCAGCCAGCAGCTCCTACGAGCAGTACTTC

abundance: few
j_gene: TRBJ2-1
d_gene: TRBD2
v_gene: TRBV7-2
CDR3aa: CASSLTSGVQSNEQFF
CDR3nt: TGTGCCAGCAGCTTAACTAGCGGGGTGCAAAGCAATGAGCAGTTCTTC